Following are 12 T cell receptor beta chains from one sample sequenced in a study of immune cell composition in non-small cell lung cancer. The normal lung sample lay at least 3 cm, and maximally far, from the tumour. Sequencing was performed with immunoSEQ multiplex PCR; in TCRdb, only in-frame clones are kept and a portion is missing. This table has under 7,000 clones, over 75% appearing once. The material sequenced was non-adjacent lung tissue. All receptors come from a human donor with non-small cell lung cancer.

This chain connects TRBV27 to TRBJ1-1, with TRBD1 as a possible D gene (5 bases). Germline V gives CDR1 MNHEY, CDR2 SMNVEV (reference sequence). The CDR3 consists of 20 residues. The V and J ends lost 2 bases and 3 bases respectively, with 28 bases between them. The CDR3 loop reads CASSLGAPGEGYPWDTEAFF. The CDR3 DNA sequence: TGTGCCAGCAGTTTAGGGGCCCCGGGGGAGGGATACCCTTGGGACACTGAAGCTTTCTTT.

This chain joins TRBV11-2 and TRBJ2-3; D possibly corresponds to TRBD2 (5 bases). Germline CDR1 and CDR2: SGHAT and FQNNGV. The CDR3 has 14 amino acids. V was pared by 2 bases and J by 2 bases, with 8 bases between. The chain's CDR3 is CASSLTRNTDTQYF. CDR3 coding DNA: TGTGCCAGCAGCTTAACTAGAAACACAGATACGCAGTATTTT.

V gene TRBV14 combines with J gene TRBJ2-7, with TRBD1 identical over 8 bases. Unmatched junction bases numbered 11, after V lost 4 bases and J lost 9 bases. Germline loops: CDR1 SGHDN, CDR2 FVKESK. The CDR3 extends over 14 amino acids. The CDR3 region is CASSPTGGHRGQYF. CDR3 nucleotide sequence: TGTGCCAGCAGCCCCACAGGGGGTCATCGTGGGCAGTACTTC.

The chain recombines TRBV7-2 with TRBJ1-2; TRBD1 might be the D (5 bases). Germline V gene sequence: CDR1 SGHTA, CDR2 FQGNSA. The germline V and J ends were trimmed by 0 bases and 1 base, with 12 bases remaining between them. The CDR3 extends over 16 amino acids. The CDR3: CASSLAPAGLNYGYTF. CDR3 DNA sequence: TGTGCCAGCAGCTTAGCGCCTGCGGGGCTTAACTATGGCTACACCTTC. Combining the CDR3 with reference TRBV7-2 and TRBJ1-2 gives the whole variable domain GAGVSQSPSNKVTEKGKDVELRCDPISGHTALYWYRQSLGQGLEFLIYFQGNSAPDKSGLPSDRFSAERTGGSVSTLTIQRTQQEDSAVYLCASSLAPAGLNYGYTFGSGTRLTVV.

J is TRBJ2-3 and V is TRBV4-3, with TRBD2 as a possible D gene (6 bases). Germline CDR1 and CDR2: LGHNA and YSLEER. The CDR3 totals 15 residues. Trimming removed 3 bases at V and 8 bases at J, with 18 bases between. This chain's CDR3 is CASSQSGLGQPTQYF. The CDR3 DNA reads as TGCGCCAGCAGCCAGTCGGGACTCGGGCAGCCTACGCAGTATTTT.

This clone has only a few counts. V usage is TRBV9 and J usage is TRBJ1-2; 7 positions match TRBD1. CDR1 SGDLS and CDR2 YYNGEE come from the germline V gene. J gave up 7 bases and V 4 bases, and 19 bases lay outside the gene matches. The CDR3 runs to 17 residues. This CDR3 reads CASSPIGTVTARGGYTF. The CDR3 DNA is TGTGCCAGCAGCCCTATCGGGACAGTGACTGCCAGGGGTGGCTACACCTTC.

The V gene is TRBV27, the J gene TRBJ2-1; D is unresolved. CDR3 length: 13 residues. Trimming left V 8 bases short and J 12 bases short, with 20 bases between. Germline loops: CDR1 MNHEY, CDR2 SMNVEV (reference sequence). The CDR3 nucleotides read TGTGCCAGCCGTCTTGTCCCAGGTGGTGTGCAGTTCTTC. Translated, it gives CASRLVPGGVQFF.

CDR3 amino acids: CASSLDRSLITGELFF. In DNA, the CDR3 is TGTGCCAGCAGCTTGGACAGGTCGCTGATCACCGGGGAGCTGTTTTTT. This chain joins TRBV7-2 and TRBJ2-2; 7 nucleotides line up with TRBD1. Germline lookup yields CDR1 SGHTA and CDR2 FQGNSA. After removal of 3 bases from V and 4 bases from J, the junction contained 8 bases not matched to a gene. The CDR3 totals 16 residues.

This clone was detected only a few times. V is TRBV6-5 and J is TRBJ1-2, with TRBD1 matching 9 bases. This CDR3 has 14 residues. V lost 8 bases and J lost 2; bases outside the gene matches: 6. Germline V gene lookup returns CDR1 MNHEY and CDR2 SVGAGI. The CDR3 sequence: CASARQGGNYGYTF. The CDR3 DNA reads as TGTGCCAGCGCAAGACAGGGGGGGAACTATGGCTACACCTTC.

The rearrangement joins TRBV19 to TRBJ1-2, with TRBD1 matching over 9 bases. Per germline, CDR1 LNHDA and CDR2 SQIVND (reference sequence). The CDR3 covers 15 residues. Trimming at V came to 6 bases and at J to 4 bases, leaving 9 bases not matched to a gene. Here the CDR3 DNA reads TGTGCCAGTAGACCGGGACAGGGCCGCCCCTATGGCTACACCTTC. Translation: CASRPGQGRPYGYTF.

The chain carries TRBV5-6 and TRBJ2-3, with 7 positions matching TRBD2. The CDR3 length is 16 residues. Germline assignment: CDR1 SGHDT and CDR2 YYEEEE. V lost 4 bases, J lost 7 bases, and 15 bases stayed unmatched. CDR3 nucleotide sequence: TGTGCCAGCAGCCCTCCCGGACTAGGTGGGGGATATACGCAGTATTTT. This codes for CASSPPGLGGGYTQYF.

This clone was found a few times. This chain joins TRBV5-1 and TRBJ2-6; D may be TRBD1 (5 bases). The V and J ends lost 4 bases and 0 bases respectively, with 14 bases between them. This CDR3 contains 17 residues. Germline V gene data show CDR1 as SGHRS and CDR2 as YFSETQ. The CDR3 DNA follows: TGCGCCAGCAGCCCTGGACAATGGGCCTCTGGGGCCAACGTCCTGACTTTC. The encoded protein is CASSPGQWASGANVLTF.